A selection of T cell receptor beta chains follows, all from one sample in a study of neoadjuvant anti-PD-1 for oral cavity cancer. Sequencing used immunoSEQ multiplex PCR; TCRdb keeps in-frame clones, though not all of them. The repertoire holds around 32,000 clones, with about 80% as singletons. The source material was PBMCs, sampled after nivolumab (anti-PD-1) treatment. These receptors all come from a person aged 35-79 years with oral cavity squamous cell carcinoma. CDR3s include the opening cysteine and the closing phenylalanine or tryptophan. A D gene is named only where the DNA matches it firmly. Expanded clones get a size class; other rows say once, few or many, or leave the size out.

abundance,j_gene,v_gene,d_gene,CDR3nt,CDR3aa
-,TRBJ1-2,TRBV9,-,TGTGCCAGCAGCGTAGTTCAGTTCGGGGGCTACACCTTC,CASSVVQFGGYTF
-,TRBJ1-3,TRBV7-3,-,TGTGCCAGCAGCTTGGGCCCGGGGGCGGGAAACACCATATATTTT,CASSLGPGAGNTIYF
-,TRBJ2-7,TRBV12-2,-,TGTGCAAGTCGCTTAGAGTGGATAGGGTTCTACGAGCAGTACTTC,CASRLEWIGFYEQYF
few,TRBJ1-1,TRBV7-9,-,TGTGCCAGCAGCTTCTCGGGGTATGAAGCTTTCTTT,CASSFSGYEAFF
-,TRBJ1-1,TRBV2,-,TGTGCCAGCAGTGAAGGTACCAGAACTGAAGCTTTCTTT,CASSEGTRTEAFF
few,TRBJ2-7,TRBV6-6,-,TGTGCCAGCAGTTACTCGATGGGGGAAAGCTACGAGCAGTACTTC,CASSYSMGESYEQYF
-,TRBJ2-7,TRBV10-3,TRBD2,TGTGCCATCAGGGGGGGACTAGCGGAAACCTACGAGCAGTACTTC,CAIRGGLAETYEQYF
-,TRBJ2-1,TRBV21-1,-,TGTGCCAGCGGGGGACTAGCGGGAAATGAGCAGTTCTTC,CASGGLAGNEQFF
-,TRBJ2-7,TRBV6-1,-,TGTGCCAGCAGCCGGGGCAGCACTTTCTCCTACGAGCAGTACTTC,CASSRGSTFSYEQYF
few,TRBJ2-6,TRBV6-4,-,TGTGCCAGCAGCCCCGACGGGGACTCTGGGGCCAACGTCCTGACTTTC,CASSPDGDSGANVLTF
-,TRBJ1-6,TRBV5-1,-,TGCGCCAGCAGCTGGGAAAGGTGGGAAGGTACCTATAATTCACCCCTCCACTTT,CASSWERWEGTYNSPLHF
-,TRBJ2-7,TRBV4-3,TRBD1,TGCGCCAGCAGCCTTGGGACAGGGGAAACCTACGAGCAGTACTTC,CASSLGTGETYEQYF
-,TRBJ1-2,TRBV7-2,TRBD1,TGTGCCAGCAGCTTAGCGACAGGGGGCTACACCTTC,CASSLATGGYTF
-,TRBJ2-7,TRBV7-2,-,TGTGCCAGCAGCTTAGAAGGACACCAGTCCTACGAGCAGTACTTC,CASSLEGHQSYEQYF
-,TRBJ1-2,TRBV6-1,-,TGTGCCAGCGACCGGGACCGGGACTATGGCTACACCTTC,CASDRDRDYGYTF
-,TRBJ1-4,TRBV5-1,TRBD1,TGCGCCAGCAGCTTGGACCCCAGGGGGCAAAGATCCTGGGGTGAAAAACTGTTTTTT,CASSLDPRGQRSWGEKLFF
-,TRBJ1-2,TRBV11-2,TRBD1,TGTGCCAGCAGCTTAGGCCGTGGACAGGGGGGCTATGGCTACACCTTC,CASSLGRGQGGYGYTF
-,TRBJ1-2,TRBV29-1,-,TGCAGCGCAAACTATGGCTACACCTTC,CSANYGYTF
few,TRBJ1-1,TRBV29-1,-,TGCAGCGTTGATTTTGGGTCGAACACTGAAGCTTTCTTT,CSVDFGSNTEAFF
-,TRBJ2-7,TRBV7-8,TRBD1,TGTGCCAGCAGCAAGGCCTGGGACAGATCCTACGAGCAGTACTTC,CASSKAWDRSYEQYF
-,TRBJ2-5,TRBV2,TRBD1,TGTGCCAGCCGATTAGGCAGGACAGGGGAGAAAGAGACCCAGTACTTC,CASRLGRTGEKETQYF
-,TRBJ1-5,TRBV9,-,TGTGCCAGCAGCCCATGGGGGACTCTCGACCAGCCCCAGCATTTT,CASSPWGTLDQPQHF
-,TRBJ1-1,TRBV5-8,-,TGTGCCAGCAGCTTGTGGGTCCCTCAGGGAATGAACACTGAAGCTTTCTTT,CASSLWVPQGMNTEAFF
-,TRBJ1-2,TRBV19,TRBD1,TGTGCCACCACCTTTGGACAGGTTGGTTATGGCTACACCTTC,CATTFGQVGYGYTF
-,TRBJ2-1,TRBV5-8,-,TGTGCCAGCAGCTCCGGGCCTAGACCGAATGAGCAGTTCTTC,CASSSGPRPNEQFF
few,TRBJ2-7,TRBV14,-,TGTGCCAGCAGCCAAGATCGGACCTCAGCCTACGAGCAGTACTTC,CASSQDRTSAYEQYF